Shown below are 26 T cell receptor beta chains from a single sample sequenced in a study of blood T cell repertoires in COVID-19. The repertoire was sequenced with immunoSEQ multiplex PCR; TCRdb's copy has only in-frame clones and lacks some. The sample yields about 670,000 clones, over 80% seen once. Sequencing was carried out using peripheral blood. Receptor source: a woman aged 18 to 35 with acute or convalescent COVID-19.

This chain connects TRBV12-3 or TRBV12-4 to TRBJ1-2; 7 positions match TRBD1. Trimming took 5 bases from V and 4 from J; bases not matched to a gene: 4. The CDR3 is made up of 13 amino acids. CDR3 DNA: TGTGCCAGCAGTAGTGACAGGGCCTATGGCTACACCTTC. Encoded protein: CASSSDRAYGYTF.

There are a few counts of this clone. The V gene is TRBV25-1, the J gene TRBJ1-4; D ambiguous. CDR3 size: 14 residues. Germline V CDR1 and CDR2: MGHDK, SYGVNS. V was pared by 3 bases and J by 6 bases, with 11 bases between. CDR3 nucleotide sequence: TGTGCCAGCAGTGACCCGGGGAACTATGAAAAACTGTTTTTT. Translated, it gives CASSDPGNYEKLFF.

The chain has TRBV10-3 and TRBJ1-5; D might be TRBD1 (5 bases). The CDR3 has 15 residues. Germline CDR1 is ENHRY and CDR2 is SYGVKD. V was clipped by 8 bases and J by 6 bases, with 20 bases between them. This CDR3 is CAISSGRDSSQPQHF. The CDR3 region has the DNA TGTGCCATCTCTTCGGGTAGGGACTCTTCTCAGCCCCAGCATTTT.

The genes are TRBV12-3 or TRBV12-4 and TRBJ1-1, with no clear D. V was shortened by 8 bases and J by 2 bases, with 6 bases between the two germline ends. CDR3 length: 11 amino acids. This chain's CDR3 is CASRRNTEAFF. Written as DNA, the CDR3 is TGTGCCAGCCGGAGAAACACTGAAGCTTTCTTT.

This clone was observed a few times. The chain recombines TRBV12-5 with TRBJ2-7; D not resolved. Germline CDR1 reads LGHNT; CDR2 reads FRNRAP. Trimming stripped 4 bases from V and 3 bases from J, with 10 bases between. This CDR3 has 13 residues. The CDR3 region has the DNA TGTGCTAGTGGTTCCATGCACAACTACGAGCAGTACTTC. Amino acid sequence: CASGSMHNYEQYF.

CDR3 DNA sequence: TGCGCCAGCAGCTTGGCGTCAGGAATTCCCTACGAGCAGTACTTC. The encoded protein is CASSLASGIPYEQYF. V usage is TRBV5-1 and J usage is TRBJ2-7; D is unclear. Germline-derived CDR1 and CDR2 are SGHRS and YFSETQ. Trimming cost V 0 bases and J 2 bases, with 12 bases left between them. This CDR3 is built from 15 residues.

The rearrangement joins TRBV5-1 to TRBJ2-7, with 8 bases identical to TRBD1. Germline CDR1 and CDR2: SGHRS and YFSETQ. This CDR3 spans 13 amino acids. V was pared by 2 bases and J by 7 bases, with 5 bases of the junction left unmatched. As DNA, the CDR3 is TGCGCCAGCAGCTTCCGGGACAGGTCTGAGCAGTACTTC. Its protein product is CASSFRDRSEQYF. The full variable domain, completed using reference TRBV5-1 and TRBJ2-7, is KAGVTQTPRYLIKTRGQQVTLSCSPISGHRSVSWYQQTPGQGLQFLFEYFSETQRNKGNFPGRFSGRQFSNSRSEMNVSTLELGDSALYLCASSFRDRSEQYFGPGTRLTVT.

V and J are TRBV30 and TRBJ1-1; D gene ambiguous. In germline, CDR1 is GTSNPN, CDR2 SVGIG (reference sequence). Trimming stripped 5 bases from V and 0 bases from J, with 13 bases between. The CDR3 is 14 amino acids. CDR3 sequence (DNA): TGTGCCTGGCACCCCGGTTCGGTGAACACTGAAGCTTTCTTT. Translating it yields CAWHPGSVNTEAFF.

Comments on this clone: Its ends do not fully match the called genes, so a read error is possible. The sample holds other DNA sequences that translate to the same CDR3. The chain is built from TRBV5-1 and TRBJ2-1; 8 bases agree with TRBD2. Germline lookup yields CDR1 SGHRS and CDR2 YFSETQ. The length of the CDR3 is 14 residues. CDR3 in DNA: TGCGCCAGCAGCTCCGGGGGGGCCTATAATGAGCAGTTCTTC. It translates to CASSSGGAYNEQFF.

The rearrangement joins TRBV5-1 to TRBJ2-7; 9 nucleotides align to TRBD1. The CDR3 is made up of 13 amino acids. The germline V gene has CDR1 SGHRS and CDR2 YFSETQ. Germline trimming cut 2 bases from V and 6 bases from J; bases unmatched to any gene: 3. CDR3 in amino acids: CASSLGTGIEQYF. CDR3 nucleotides: TGCGCCAGCAGCTTAGGGACAGGGATCGAGCAGTACTTC.

The J gene is TRBJ2-2, the V gene TRBV27, with D maybe TRBD1 (6 bases). Deletions cut 5 bases from V and 0 bases from J, with 10 bases between. CDR1 is MNHEY and CDR2 is SMNVEV in the germline V gene (reference sequence). CDR3 length: 15 residues. This CDR3 is CASSVDRSNTGELFF. As DNA, the CDR3 is TGTGCCAGCAGTGTCGACAGGTCGAACACCGGGGAGCTGTTTTTT.

The V gene is TRBV6-5, the J gene TRBJ2-7; TRBD2 matches 7 bases. Losses at the gene ends were 10 bases for V and 3 bases for J; bases not matched to a gene: 9. The V gene's germline CDR1 is MNHEY and CDR2 SVGAGI. CDR3 size: 13 residues. The CDR3: CATASGSFYEQYF. The CDR3 coding sequence is TGTGCCACTGCTAGCGGATCATTCTACGAGCAGTACTTC.

The chain recombines TRBV6-5 with TRBJ1-6; TRBD1 is a possible D gene (6 bases). Germline assignment: CDR1 MNHEY and CDR2 SVGAGI. The CDR3 has 15 residues. Deletions cut 6 bases from V and 7 bases from J, with 16 bases between. CDR3 DNA: TGTGCCAGCAGCCGCAGACAGGACTTAAATTCACCCCTCCACTTT. As protein: CASSRRQDLNSPLHF.

J is TRBJ1-1 and V is TRBV6-5; TRBD1 is a possible D gene (5 bases). Trimming cost V 8 bases and J 3 bases, with 16 bases left between them. This CDR3 comprises 14 residues. Germline V lookup: CDR1 MNHEY, CDR2 SVGAGI. The CDR3 sequence: CASPVGLLDTEAFF. The CDR3 bases are TGTGCCAGCCCGGTGGGACTTCTGGACACTGAAGCTTTCTTT.

There are a few counts of this clone. The chain is built from TRBV7-3 and TRBJ1-2; TRBD1 aligns across 7 bases. J gave up 4 bases and V 2 bases, and 4 bases lay outside the gene matches. The CDR3 loop spans 14 amino acids. Germline assignment: CDR1 SGHTA and CDR2 FQGTGA. The CDR3 coding sequence is TGTGCCAGCAGCTTAGTGGGACAGACCTATGGCTACACCTTC. This sequence encodes CASSLVGQTYGYTF.

The J gene is TRBJ2-1, the V gene TRBV5-4; D is perhaps TRBD2 (5 bases). This CDR3 has 15 amino acids. Trimming cost V 3 bases and J 4 bases, with 14 bases left between them. Germline V gene sequence: CDR1 SGHNT, CDR2 YYREEE (reference sequence). In DNA, the CDR3 is TGTGCCAGCAGCTCCCAAAGCGGCAGTTACAATGAGCAGTTCTTC. It is translated as CASSSQSGSYNEQFF.

The genes are TRBV24-1 and TRBJ2-3; TRBD2 matches 10 bases. The CDR3 is 21 residues long. After removal of 6 bases from V and 2 bases from J, the junction contained 22 bases not matched to a gene. CDR1 is KGHDR and CDR2 is SFDVKD in the germline V gene. DNA for the CDR3: TGTGCCACCAGTCCCCGGGGGGCCGAGCGGGGGGGCAGGTGTGTCACAGATACGCAGTATTTT. Amino acid sequence: CATSPRGAERGGRCVTDTQYF.

The DNA of the CDR3 is TGTGCCAGCGCTCTGGAGGGGCCAGATACGCAGTATTTT. Amino acids: CASALEGPDTQYF. This rearrangement joins TRBV9 to TRBJ2-3, with D perhaps matching TRBD2 (6 bases). V was shortened by 7 bases and J by 4 bases, with 13 bases between the two germline ends. This CDR3 comprises 13 residues. Germline CDR1 reads SGDLS; CDR2 reads YYNGEE.

V is TRBV27 and J is TRBJ2-7; TRBD2 might be the D (5 bases). This CDR3 has 15 residues. Trimming left V 5 bases short and J 0 bases short, with 14 bases between. Germline V CDR1 and CDR2: MNHEY, SMNVEV (reference sequence). DNA for the CDR3: TGTGCCAGCAGTCGCGGACTTTTAAGCTCCTACGAGCAGTACTTC. As protein: CASSRGLLSSYEQYF.

V is TRBV30 and J is TRBJ2-2, with 7 bases fitting TRBD1. Trimming removed 0 bases from V and 5 bases from J; junction bases left unmatched: 9. The CDR3 spans 16 residues. Germline-derived CDR1 and CDR2 are GTSNPN and SVGIG (reference sequence). The CDR3 spells CAWSVPRDSRTGELFF. CDR3 in DNA: TGTGCCTGGAGTGTACCACGGGACAGTAGGACCGGGGAGCTGTTTTTT.

The V call is TRBV21-1, the J call TRBJ1-1; TRBD1, as called in the table, went unchecked against the DNA. TRBV21-1 corresponds to a pseudogene. The CDR3 is 15 amino acids. The CDR3 sequence is CASSKVGTAHTEAFF. DNA for the CDR3: TGTGCCAGCAGCAAAGTCGGGACAGCTCATACTGAAGCTTTCTTT.

The rearrangement links TRBV11-2 to TRBJ2-7; D ambiguous. Trimming pared 5 bases from V and 1 base from J, leaving 12 bases between. Germline V gene sequence: CDR1 SGHAT, CDR2 FQNNGV. CDR3 length: 14 residues. CDR3 residues: CASSQITRSYEQYF. The CDR3 DNA follows: TGTGCCAGCAGCCAGATAACCCGTTCCTACGAGCAGTACTTC.

The CDR3 loop is CASSMVGTLDDNEQFF. The CDR3 nucleotides are TGTGCCAGTAGTATGGTGGGGACACTCGACGACAATGAGCAGTTCTTC. The gene calls are TRBV19 and TRBJ2-1; D is possibly TRBD1 (6 bases). Trimming pared 3 bases from V and 5 bases from J, leaving 17 bases between. Germline values: CDR1 LNHDA, CDR2 SQIVND (reference sequence). The CDR3 spans 16 residues.

The V call is TRBV7-2, the J call TRBJ1-6; 10 positions match TRBD1. Per germline, CDR1 SGHTA and CDR2 FQGNSA. V dropped 3 bases and J dropped 7; count of bases not matched to a gene: 6. The CDR3 length is 16 residues. CDR3 sequence: CASSFTTGGYNSPLHF. Here the CDR3 DNA reads TGTGCCAGCAGCTTTACGACAGGGGGCTACAATTCACCCCTCCACTTT.

V gene TRBV27 combines with J gene TRBJ1-1; D possibly corresponds to TRBD1 (6 bases). The CDR3 consists of 15 residues. V was cut by 5 bases and J by 4 bases, with 17 bases left in between. Germline assignment: CDR1 MNHEY and CDR2 SMNVEV (reference sequence). The CDR3 protein is CASSLLFGGATEAFF. CDR3 DNA sequence: TGTGCCAGCAGTCTTCTTTTTGGGGGGGCCACTGAAGCTTTCTTT.

This clone was counted a single time. This chain joins TRBV30 and TRBJ1-3, with a tentative D call TRBD1 (6 bases). Germline lookup yields CDR1 GTSNPN and CDR2 SVGIG (reference sequence). The CDR3 has 13 amino acids. Trimming shortened V by 4 bases and J by 1 base, and 8 bases separated the two germline ends. CDR3 region: CAWTGVSGNTIYF. As DNA, the CDR3 is TGTGCCTGGACAGGGGTATCTGGAAACACCATATATTTT.